This is a list of T cell receptor beta chains from one sample in a study of cytomegalovirus exposure and HLA in healthy donors. The table came from immunoSEQ multiplex PCR; TCRdb's copy has only in-frame clones and leaves some out. This table has some 180,000 clones, around 76% appearing once. The material sequenced was PBMCs. All receptors derive from a middle-aged man in good health and CMV-seronegative. Each CDR3 is given without its conserved first and last residue.

>TRBV7-9|TRBJ2-7
SSSPRRDSSYEQY
>TRBV11-2|TRBJ1-6
ASSLEMGARGRSPLH
>TRBV4-3|TRBJ2-3
ASSQGQADTQY
>TRBV30|TRBJ2-5
AWNQPSGLQETQY
>TRBV10-1|TRBJ2-7
ASSLDRASYEQY
>TRBV6-5|TRBJ2-1
ASNKRGGRSEQF
>TRBV6-4|TRBJ2-7
ASSDLTGNETSGEWDYEQY
>TRBV29-1|TRBJ2-3
SVIPAPGGGTDTQY
>TRBV4-2|TRBJ2-7
ASSQGTSDPYEQY
>TRBV28|TRBJ2-2
ASRGTGGVGELF
>TRBV29-1|TRBJ2-5
SAEREETQY
>TRBV5-6|TRBJ1-6
ASSNRGYNSPLH
>TRBV2|TRBJ2-7
ASSHRLYEQY
>TRBV11-2|TRBJ2-1
ASSTRTGSYNEQF
>TRBV27|TRBJ1-5
ASSRMTGGRGNQPQH
>TRBV2|TRBJ2-7
ASRRLARGSYEQY
>TRBV11-1|TRBJ2-6
ASSATGQGLSGANVLT